This TCR beta chain comes out of a study of cytomegalovirus exposure and HLA in healthy donors. On this clone itself: What it binds is unknown.

This PCR relied on a set of 60 Vbeta primers and 13 Jbeta primers. The repertoire was sequenced with immunoSEQ multiplex PCR; TCRdb's copy has only in-frame clones and lacks some. Of fewer than 200,000 clones in the sample, roughly 80% were seen once. The study, taken as a whole, reports: Rarity characterized most TCR sequences, yet some public TCRs appeared in many donors.

With 6 bases clipped from V and 3 bases from J, the junction kept 6 bases outside the gene matches. The CDR3 consists of 16 residues. Germline V gives CDR1 LGHNT, CDR2 FRNRAP. Sequenced input: PBMCs. This clonotype was sampled from a man aged 60 to 75 in good health and CMV-seronegative. This chain uses TRBV12-5 with TRBJ2-2, with TRBD2 matching 11 bases. As DNA, the CDR3 is TGTGCTAGTGGCCGGGGGACTAGCGGTCACACCGGGGAGCTGTTTTTT. Translated, it gives CASGRGTSGHTGELFF.